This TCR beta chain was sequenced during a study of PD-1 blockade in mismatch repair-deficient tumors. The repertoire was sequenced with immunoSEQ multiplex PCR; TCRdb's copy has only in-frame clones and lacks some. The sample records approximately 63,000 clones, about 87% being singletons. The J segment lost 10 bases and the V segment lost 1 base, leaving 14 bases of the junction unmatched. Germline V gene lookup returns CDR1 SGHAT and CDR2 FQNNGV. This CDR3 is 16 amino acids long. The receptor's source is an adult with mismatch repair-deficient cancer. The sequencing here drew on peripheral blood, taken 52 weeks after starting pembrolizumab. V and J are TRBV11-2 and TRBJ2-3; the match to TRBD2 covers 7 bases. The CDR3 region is CASSLGSGLAVFSQYF. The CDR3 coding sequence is TGTGCCAGCAGCTTAGGGTCAGGGCTAGCGGTTTTCTCGCAGTATTTT.